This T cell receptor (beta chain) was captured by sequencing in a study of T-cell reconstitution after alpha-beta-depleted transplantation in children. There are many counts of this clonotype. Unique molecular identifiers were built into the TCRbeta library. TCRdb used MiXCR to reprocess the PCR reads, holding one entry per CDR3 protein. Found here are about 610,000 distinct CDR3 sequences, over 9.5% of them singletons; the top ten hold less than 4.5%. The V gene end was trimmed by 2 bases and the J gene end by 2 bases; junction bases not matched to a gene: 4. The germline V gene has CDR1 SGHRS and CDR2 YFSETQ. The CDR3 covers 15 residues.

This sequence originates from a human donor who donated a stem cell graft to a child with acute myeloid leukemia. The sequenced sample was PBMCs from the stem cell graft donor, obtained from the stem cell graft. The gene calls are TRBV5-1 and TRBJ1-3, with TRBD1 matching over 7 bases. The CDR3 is CASSFDRAAGNTIYF. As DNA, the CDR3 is TGCGCCAGCAGCTTTGACAGGGCGGCTGGAAACACCATATATTTT.